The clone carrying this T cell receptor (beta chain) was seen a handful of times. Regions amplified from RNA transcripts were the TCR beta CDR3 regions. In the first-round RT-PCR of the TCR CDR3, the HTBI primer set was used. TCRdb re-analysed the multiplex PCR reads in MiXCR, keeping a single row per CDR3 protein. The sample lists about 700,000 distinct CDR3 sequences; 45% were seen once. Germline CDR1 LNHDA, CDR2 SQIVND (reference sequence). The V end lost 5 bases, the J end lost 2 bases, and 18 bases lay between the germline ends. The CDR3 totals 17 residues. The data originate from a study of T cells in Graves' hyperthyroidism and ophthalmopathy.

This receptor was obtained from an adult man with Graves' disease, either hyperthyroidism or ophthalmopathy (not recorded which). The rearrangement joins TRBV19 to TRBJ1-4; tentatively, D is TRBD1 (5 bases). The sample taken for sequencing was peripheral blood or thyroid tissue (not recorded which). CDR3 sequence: CASSQRVSGGTNEKLFF. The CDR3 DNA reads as TGTGCCAGTAGTCAGCGGGTCTCCGGGGGTACTAATGAAAAACTGTTTTTT.